The TCR beta chain under discussion was sequenced for a study of somatic mutations in cytotoxic T cells in rheumatoid arthritis. The data were produced by immunoSEQ multiplex PCR, yet TCRdb's version contains in-frame clones alone and is incomplete. Of roughly 20,000 clones in the sample, roughly four fifths were seen once. Looked up from germline, CDR1 is SGHNT and CDR2 is YYREEE (reference sequence). V lost 3 bases and J lost 4; bases outside the gene matches: 4. CDR3 length: 14 amino acids. Study-wide results and caveats: Of approximately 70 patients, seven or eight had a largest CD8+ clone that exceeded 20% of CD8+ cells.

The table lists this clone with a count of one. Its target is unknown. The sequence was collected from an adult with rheumatoid arthritis. The genes are TRBV5-4 and TRBJ1-3, with 7 nucleotides matching TRBD1. The sequenced material came from CD8+ T cells sorted from blood. In DNA, the CDR3 is TGTGCCAGCAGCTCCAGGGGGTCAGGAAACACCATATATTTT. This codes for CASSSRGSGNTIYF.